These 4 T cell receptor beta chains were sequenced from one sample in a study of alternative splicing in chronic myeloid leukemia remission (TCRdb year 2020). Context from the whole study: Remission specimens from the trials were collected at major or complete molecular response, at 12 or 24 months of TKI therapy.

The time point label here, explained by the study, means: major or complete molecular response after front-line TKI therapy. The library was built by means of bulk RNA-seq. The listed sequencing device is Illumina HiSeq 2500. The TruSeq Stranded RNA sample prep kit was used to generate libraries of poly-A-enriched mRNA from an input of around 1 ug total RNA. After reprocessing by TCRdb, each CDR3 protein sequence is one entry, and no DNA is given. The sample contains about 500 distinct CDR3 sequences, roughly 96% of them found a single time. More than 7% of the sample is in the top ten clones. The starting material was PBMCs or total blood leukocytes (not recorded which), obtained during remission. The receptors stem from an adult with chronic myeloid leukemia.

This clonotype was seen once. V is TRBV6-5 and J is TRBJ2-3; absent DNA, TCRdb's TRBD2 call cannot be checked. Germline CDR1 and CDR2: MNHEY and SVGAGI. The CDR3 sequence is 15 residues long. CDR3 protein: CASRRLAGGADTQYF.

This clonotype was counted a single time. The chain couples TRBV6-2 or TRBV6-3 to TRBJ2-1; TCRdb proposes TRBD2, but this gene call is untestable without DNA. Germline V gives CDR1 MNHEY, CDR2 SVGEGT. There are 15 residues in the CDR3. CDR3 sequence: CASCHRDSHCNEQFF.

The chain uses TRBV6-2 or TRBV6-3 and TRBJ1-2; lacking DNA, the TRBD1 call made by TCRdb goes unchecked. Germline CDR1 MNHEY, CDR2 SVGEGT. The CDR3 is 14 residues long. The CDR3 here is CASNPTGGYYGYTF.

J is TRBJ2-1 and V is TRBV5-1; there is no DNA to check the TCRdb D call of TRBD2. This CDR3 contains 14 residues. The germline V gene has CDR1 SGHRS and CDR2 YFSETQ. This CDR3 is CASSLGDRHNEQFF.